The present TCR beta chain was sequenced within a study of tissue T cells after allogeneic stem cell transplantation. Remarks on this clone: As yet, its antigen is unknown. All gene names here are mouse names. With the read ending 1 residue before the CDR3 end, the germline J gene is used to fill in that end.

The data were produced by immunoSEQ multiplex PCR, yet TCRdb's version contains in-frame clones alone and is incomplete. The sample lists about 7,700 clones, around a third seen once, with around 6.4% in the top ten. General study points: Which tissue TCRs were alloreactive or antigen-specific was not determined. Some clones might be persisting host cells.

Specified time point: mouse harvest day 14 after allogeneic transplant. The graft held 10^6 splenic CD5+ T cells and 10^7 T-cell-depleted bone marrow cells. Tissues came from B6→BALB/c major-mismatch GVHD mice at day 7 or 14. The germline CDR1 and CDR2 sequences are SGHSN and HYEKVE. The CDR3 extends over 12 amino acids. The V segment lost 2 bases and the J segment 10 bases; nucleotides outside the gene matches: 2. This sequence originates from a female BALB/c mouse given C57BL/6 T cells with graft-versus-host disease after an allogeneic hematopoietic cell transplant. The specimen was skin. The V call is TRBV12-1, the J call TRBJ2-3; TRBD1 matches at 10 bases. CDR3 residues: CASSHGTGALYF. The DNA read from the CDR3 is TGTGCCAGCTCTCACGGGACAGGGGCGCTGTAT.